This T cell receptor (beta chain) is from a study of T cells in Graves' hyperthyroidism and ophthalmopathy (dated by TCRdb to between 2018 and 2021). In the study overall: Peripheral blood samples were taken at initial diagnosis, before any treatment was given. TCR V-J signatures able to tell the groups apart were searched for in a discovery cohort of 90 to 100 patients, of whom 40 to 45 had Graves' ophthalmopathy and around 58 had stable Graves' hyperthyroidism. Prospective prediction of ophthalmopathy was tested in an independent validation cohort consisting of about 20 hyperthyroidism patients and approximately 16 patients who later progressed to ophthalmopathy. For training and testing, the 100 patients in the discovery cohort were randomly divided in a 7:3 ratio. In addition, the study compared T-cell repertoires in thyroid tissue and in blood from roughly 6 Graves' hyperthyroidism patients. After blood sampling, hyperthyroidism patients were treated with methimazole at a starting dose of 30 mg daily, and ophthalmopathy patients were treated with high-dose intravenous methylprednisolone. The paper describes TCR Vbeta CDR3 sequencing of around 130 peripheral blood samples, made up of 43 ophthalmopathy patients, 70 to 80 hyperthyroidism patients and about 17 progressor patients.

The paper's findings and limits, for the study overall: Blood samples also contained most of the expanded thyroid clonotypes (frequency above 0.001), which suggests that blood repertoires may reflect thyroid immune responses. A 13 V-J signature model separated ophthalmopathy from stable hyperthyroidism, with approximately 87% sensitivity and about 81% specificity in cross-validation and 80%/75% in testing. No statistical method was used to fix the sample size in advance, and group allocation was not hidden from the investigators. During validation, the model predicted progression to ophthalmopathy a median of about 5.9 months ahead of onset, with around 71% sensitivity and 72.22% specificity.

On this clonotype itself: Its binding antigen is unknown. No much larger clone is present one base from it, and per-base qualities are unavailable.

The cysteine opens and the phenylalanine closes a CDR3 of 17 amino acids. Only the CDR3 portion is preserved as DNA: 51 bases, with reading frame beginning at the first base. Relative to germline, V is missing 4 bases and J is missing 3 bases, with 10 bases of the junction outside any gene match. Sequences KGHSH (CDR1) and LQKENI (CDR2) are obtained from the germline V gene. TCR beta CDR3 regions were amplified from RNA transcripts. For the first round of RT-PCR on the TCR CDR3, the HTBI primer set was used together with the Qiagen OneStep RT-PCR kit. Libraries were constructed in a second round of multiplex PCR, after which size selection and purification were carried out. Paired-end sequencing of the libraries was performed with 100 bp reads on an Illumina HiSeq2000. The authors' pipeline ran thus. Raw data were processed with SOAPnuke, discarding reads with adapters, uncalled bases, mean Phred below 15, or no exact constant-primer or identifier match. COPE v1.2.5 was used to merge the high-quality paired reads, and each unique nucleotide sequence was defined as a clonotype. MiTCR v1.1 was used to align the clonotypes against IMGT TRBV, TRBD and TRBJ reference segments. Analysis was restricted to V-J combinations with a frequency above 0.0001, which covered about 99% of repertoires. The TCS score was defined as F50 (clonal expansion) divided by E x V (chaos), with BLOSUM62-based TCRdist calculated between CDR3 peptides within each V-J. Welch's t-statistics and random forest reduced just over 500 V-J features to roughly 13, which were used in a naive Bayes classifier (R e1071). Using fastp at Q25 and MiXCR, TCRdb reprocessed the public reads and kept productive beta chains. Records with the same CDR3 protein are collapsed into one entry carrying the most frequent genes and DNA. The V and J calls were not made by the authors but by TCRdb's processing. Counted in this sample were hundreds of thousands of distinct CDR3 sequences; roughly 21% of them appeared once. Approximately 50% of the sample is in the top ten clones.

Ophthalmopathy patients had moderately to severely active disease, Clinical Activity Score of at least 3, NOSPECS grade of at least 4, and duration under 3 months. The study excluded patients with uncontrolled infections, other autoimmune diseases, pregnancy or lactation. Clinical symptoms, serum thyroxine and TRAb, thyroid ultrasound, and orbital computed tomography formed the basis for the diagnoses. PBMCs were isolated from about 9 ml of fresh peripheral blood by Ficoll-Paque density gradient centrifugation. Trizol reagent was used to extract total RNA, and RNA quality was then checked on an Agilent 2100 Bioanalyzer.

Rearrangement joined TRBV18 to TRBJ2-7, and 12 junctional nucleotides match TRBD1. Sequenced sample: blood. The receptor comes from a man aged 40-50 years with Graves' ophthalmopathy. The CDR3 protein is CASSLGTGGQRVYEQYF. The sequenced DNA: TGTGCCAGCTCACTGGGGACAGGGGGCCAGCGGGTCTACGAGCAGTACTTC.